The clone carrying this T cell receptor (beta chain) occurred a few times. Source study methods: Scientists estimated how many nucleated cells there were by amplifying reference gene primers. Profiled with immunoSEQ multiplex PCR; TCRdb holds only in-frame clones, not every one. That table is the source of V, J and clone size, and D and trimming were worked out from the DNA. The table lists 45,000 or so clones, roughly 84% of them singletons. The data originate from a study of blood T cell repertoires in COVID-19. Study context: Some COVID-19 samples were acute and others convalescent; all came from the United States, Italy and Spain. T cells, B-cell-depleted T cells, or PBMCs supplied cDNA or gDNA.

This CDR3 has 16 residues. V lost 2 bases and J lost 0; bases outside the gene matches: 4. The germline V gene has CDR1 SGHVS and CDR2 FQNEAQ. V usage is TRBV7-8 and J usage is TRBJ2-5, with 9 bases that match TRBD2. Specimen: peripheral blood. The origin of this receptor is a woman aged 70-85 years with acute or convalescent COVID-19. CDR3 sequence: CASSLITSGYQETQYF. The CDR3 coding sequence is TGTGCCAGCAGCTTAATTACTAGCGGGTACCAAGAGACCCAGTACTTC.